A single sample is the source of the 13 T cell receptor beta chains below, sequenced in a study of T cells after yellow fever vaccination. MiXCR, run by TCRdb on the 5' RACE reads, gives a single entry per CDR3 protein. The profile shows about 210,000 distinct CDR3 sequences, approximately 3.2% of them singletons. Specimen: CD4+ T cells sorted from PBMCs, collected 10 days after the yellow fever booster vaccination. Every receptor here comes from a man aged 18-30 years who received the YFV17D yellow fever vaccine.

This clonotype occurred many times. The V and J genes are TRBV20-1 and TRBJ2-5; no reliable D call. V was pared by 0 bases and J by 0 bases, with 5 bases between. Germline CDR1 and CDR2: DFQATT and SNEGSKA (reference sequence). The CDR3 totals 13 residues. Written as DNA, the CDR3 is TGCAGTGCTAGAGATCCCAACCAAGAGACCCAGTACTTC. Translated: CSARDPNQETQYF.

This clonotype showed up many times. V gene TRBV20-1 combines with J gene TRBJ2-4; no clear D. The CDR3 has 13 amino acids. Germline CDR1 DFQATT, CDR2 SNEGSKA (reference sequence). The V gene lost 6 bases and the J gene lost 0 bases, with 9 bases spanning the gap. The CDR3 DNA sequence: TGCAGTGCCTCAACCCTAGCCAAAAACATTCAGTACTTC. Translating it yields CSASTLAKNIQYF.

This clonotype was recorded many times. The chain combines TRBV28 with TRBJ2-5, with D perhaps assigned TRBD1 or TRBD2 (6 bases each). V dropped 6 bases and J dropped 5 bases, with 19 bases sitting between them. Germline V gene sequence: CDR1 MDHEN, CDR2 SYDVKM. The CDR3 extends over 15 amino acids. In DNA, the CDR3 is TGTGCCAGCAGGAACATTCGGGGGCGCCGTGAGACCCAGTACTTC. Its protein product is CASRNIRGRRETQYF.

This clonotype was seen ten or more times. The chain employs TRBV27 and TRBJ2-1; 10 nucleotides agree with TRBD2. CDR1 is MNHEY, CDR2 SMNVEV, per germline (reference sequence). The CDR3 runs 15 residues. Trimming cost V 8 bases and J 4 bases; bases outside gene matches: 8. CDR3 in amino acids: CASRLAGDDYNEQFF. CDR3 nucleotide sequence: TGTGCCAGCCGCCTAGCGGGGGATGATTACAATGAGCAGTTCTTC.

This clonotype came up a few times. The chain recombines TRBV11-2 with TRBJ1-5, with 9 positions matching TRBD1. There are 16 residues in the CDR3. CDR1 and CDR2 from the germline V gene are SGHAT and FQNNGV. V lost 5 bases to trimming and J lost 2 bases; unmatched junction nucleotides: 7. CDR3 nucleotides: TGTGCCAGCAGCGTCAACACAGGGGGCGGCAATCAGCCCCAGCATTTT. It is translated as CASSVNTGGGNQPQHF.

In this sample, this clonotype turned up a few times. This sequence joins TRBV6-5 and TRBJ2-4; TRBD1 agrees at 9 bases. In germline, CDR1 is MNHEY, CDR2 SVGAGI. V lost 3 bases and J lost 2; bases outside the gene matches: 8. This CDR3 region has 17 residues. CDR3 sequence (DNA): TGTGCCAGCAGTTATTCTTGGGGACAGGGTCCCAAAAACATTCAGTACTTC. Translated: CASSYSWGQGPKNIQYF.

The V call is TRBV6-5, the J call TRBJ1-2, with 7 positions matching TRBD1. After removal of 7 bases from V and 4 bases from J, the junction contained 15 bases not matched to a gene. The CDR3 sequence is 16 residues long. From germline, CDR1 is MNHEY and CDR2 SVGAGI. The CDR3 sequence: CASTPQGGGLGYGYTF. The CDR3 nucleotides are TGTGCCAGCACTCCTCAGGGGGGTGGGCTAGGCTATGGCTACACCTTC.

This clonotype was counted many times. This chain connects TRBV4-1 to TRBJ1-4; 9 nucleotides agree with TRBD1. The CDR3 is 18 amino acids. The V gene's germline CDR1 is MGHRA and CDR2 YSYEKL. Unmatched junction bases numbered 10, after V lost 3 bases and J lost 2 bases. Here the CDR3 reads CASSQPRGGQGTNEKLFF. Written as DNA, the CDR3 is TGCGCCAGCAGCCAGCCAAGAGGTGGACAGGGGACTAATGAAAAACTGTTTTTT.

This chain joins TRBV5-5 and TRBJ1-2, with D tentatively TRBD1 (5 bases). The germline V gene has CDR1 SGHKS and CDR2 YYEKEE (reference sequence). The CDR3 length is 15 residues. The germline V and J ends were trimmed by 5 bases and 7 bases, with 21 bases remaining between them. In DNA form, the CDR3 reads TGTGCCAGCAGGCGTTCTCAGGGTAGGGTGTTTGGCTACACCTTC. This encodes CASRRSQGRVFGYTF.

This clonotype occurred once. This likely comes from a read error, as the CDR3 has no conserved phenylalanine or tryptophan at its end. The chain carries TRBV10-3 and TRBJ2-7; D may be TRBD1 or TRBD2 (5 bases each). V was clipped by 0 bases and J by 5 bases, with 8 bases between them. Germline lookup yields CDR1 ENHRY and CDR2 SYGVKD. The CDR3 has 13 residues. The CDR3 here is CAISESRDHEQYD. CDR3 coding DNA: TGTGCCATCAGTGAGTCCCGGGACCACGAGCAGTACGAC.

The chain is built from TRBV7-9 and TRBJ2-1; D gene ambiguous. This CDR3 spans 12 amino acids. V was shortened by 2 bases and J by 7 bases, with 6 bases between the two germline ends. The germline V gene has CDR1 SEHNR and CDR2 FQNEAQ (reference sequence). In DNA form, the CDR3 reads TGTGCCAGCAGCTTAACGATTAATGAGCAGTTCTTC. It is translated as CASSLTINEQFF.

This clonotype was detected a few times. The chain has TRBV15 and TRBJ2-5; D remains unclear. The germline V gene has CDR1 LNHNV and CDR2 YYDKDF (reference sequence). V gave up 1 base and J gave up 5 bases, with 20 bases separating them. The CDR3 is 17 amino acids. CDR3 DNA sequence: TGTGCCACCAGCAGAGGGTTTTCCGGCCGTGTTCAGGAGACCCAGTACTTC. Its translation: CATSRGFSGRVQETQYF.

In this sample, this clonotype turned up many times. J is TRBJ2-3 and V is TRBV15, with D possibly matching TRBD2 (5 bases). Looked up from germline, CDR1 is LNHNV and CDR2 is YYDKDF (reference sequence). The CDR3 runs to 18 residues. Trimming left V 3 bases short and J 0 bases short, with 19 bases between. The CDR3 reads CATSSPLLFSASTDTQYF. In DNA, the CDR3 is TGTGCCACCAGCAGCCCCCTATTATTTAGCGCCAGCACAGATACGCAGTATTTT.